This TCR beta chain was recorded in a study of OX40 agonist ivuxolimab in advanced cancers. Overall study: Having had anti-PD-1, anti-PD-L1 or anti-CTLA-4 therapy before was allowed, and around 44% had some. Partial responses were achieved by three patients: one hepatocellular carcinoma, two cutaneous melanoma.

For this clone: Its antigen remains unknown.

Study-wide results and caveats: Expanded clones were, on average, more numerous among CD8+ T cells than CD4+.

Assay: immunoSEQ multiplex PCR; the TCRdb copy retains only in-frame clones and omits some. Here the sample spans some 71,000 clones, roughly 84% being singletons. Patients with autoimmune history or systemic immunosuppression were excluded. Here the sequenced sample was CD4+ or CD8+ T cells sorted from blood, taken in a trial of the OX40 agonist ivuxolimab. The source is an adult with an advanced solid tumor such as melanoma, head and neck, liver or kidney cancer.

The CDR3 sequence is CASSGSSGGSEQFF. CDR3 DNA sequence: TGTGCCAGCAGTGGAAGCTCTGGAGGTAGTGAGCAGTTCTTC. This sequence joins TRBV2 and TRBJ2-1; the D gene is possibly TRBD2 (5 bases). Germline V gene sequence: CDR1 SNHLY, CDR2 FYNNEI. This CDR3 region has 14 residues. With 4 bases removed from V and 9 bases from J, the gap between germline ends came to 16 bases.